These T cell receptor beta chains were read from a single sample in a study of T cell responses to AZD1222 COVID-19 vaccine. Repertoires were generated with immunoSEQ multiplex PCR, while TCRdb's copy carries only in-frame clones and drops some. Of about 150,000 clones in the sample, about 91% are singletons; the top ten hold about 1.9%. The source material was peripheral blood, sampled on day 0 of AZD1222 vaccination. The source of these receptors is an adult in good health. CDR3s include the opening cysteine and the closing phenylalanine or tryptophan. The D gene is left open where the match is weak. Clone sizes are given selectively: once, few, many, or a class where the clone is expanded.

j_call: TRBJ2-1
clone_size: once
d_call: .
v_call: TRBV27
cdr3_nt: TGTGCCAGCGGGGACAGCCGGGGGGATGAGCAGTTCTTC
cdr3_aa: CASGDSRGDEQFF

j_call: TRBJ2-1
clone_size: .
d_call: TRBD2
v_call: TRBV5-1
cdr3_nt: TGCGCCAGCAGCTTGCGCGGGGGATTTTCCAATGAGCAGTTCTTC
cdr3_aa: CASSLRGGFSNEQFF

j_call: TRBJ2-3
clone_size: .
d_call: .
v_call: TRBV14
cdr3_nt: TGTGCCAGCAGCCAAGAGGACTGGAGCACAGATACGCAGTATTTT
cdr3_aa: CASSQEDWSTDTQYF

j_call: TRBJ1-1
clone_size: .
d_call: TRBD1
v_call: TRBV7-9
cdr3_nt: TGTGCCAGCAGCAAGCCGCCTCAGGGGGTCAGCACTTTTGGTGAAGCTTTCTTT
cdr3_aa: CASSKPPQGVSTFGEAFF

j_call: TRBJ1-1
clone_size: .
d_call: .
v_call: TRBV6-5
cdr3_nt: TGTGCCAGCAGGGGGCCCCAAGCTTTCTTT
cdr3_aa: CASRGPQAFF

j_call: TRBJ1-6
clone_size: once
d_call: .
v_call: TRBV6-2/TRBV6-3
cdr3_nt: TGTGCCAGCAGTTACGTCGCGGGGAACCTCCACTTT
cdr3_aa: CASSYVAGNLHF

j_call: TRBJ2-2
clone_size: .
d_call: .
v_call: TRBV2
cdr3_nt: TGTGCCAGCAGCGAAGAGACCGGGGAGCTGTTTTTT
cdr3_aa: CASSEETGELFF

j_call: TRBJ2-5
clone_size: .
d_call: TRBD1
v_call: TRBV24-1
cdr3_nt: TGTGCCACCAGTGATGACAGGGGAGAGACCCAGTACTTC
cdr3_aa: CATSDDRGETQYF

j_call: TRBJ1-6
clone_size: .
d_call: .
v_call: TRBV7-6
cdr3_nt: TGTGCCAGCACCGAGGGGTCGGGCCTCGGTTCACCCCTCCACTTT
cdr3_aa: CASTEGSGLGSPLHF

j_call: TRBJ2-1
clone_size: .
d_call: TRBD2
v_call: TRBV7-9
cdr3_nt: TGTGCCAGCAGCCGACTAGCGGGGGGCTATGAGCAGTTCTTC
cdr3_aa: CASSRLAGGYEQFF

j_call: TRBJ1-2
clone_size: .
d_call: .
v_call: TRBV7-9
cdr3_nt: TGTGCCAGCAGCTTAGGGTTTGGGACGAATTATGGCTACACCTTC
cdr3_aa: CASSLGFGTNYGYTF

j_call: TRBJ1-2
clone_size: .
d_call: TRBD1
v_call: TRBV6-5
cdr3_nt: TGTGCCAGCAGTCGAGGACAGGGCTCTGGCTACACCTTC
cdr3_aa: CASSRGQGSGYTF

j_call: TRBJ1-5
clone_size: .
d_call: .
v_call: TRBV5-1
cdr3_nt: TGCGCCAGCAGCTTCCAGAAAAGCAATCAGCCCCAGCATTTT
cdr3_aa: CASSFQKSNQPQHF

j_call: TRBJ1-5
clone_size: .
d_call: TRBD1
v_call: TRBV19
cdr3_nt: TGTGCCAGTAGTCGACAGGGGGGTGGACAGCCCCAGCATTTT
cdr3_aa: CASSRQGGGQPQHF

j_call: TRBJ2-7
clone_size: .
d_call: .
v_call: TRBV7-2
cdr3_nt: TGTGCCAGCAGCATCTACTCTGGGGAGCAGTACTTC
cdr3_aa: CASSIYSGEQYF

j_call: TRBJ2-5
clone_size: .
d_call: .
v_call: TRBV25-1
cdr3_nt: TGTGCCAGCAGCTACACCCGGACCGGCGCCGGAGAGACCCAGTACTTC
cdr3_aa: CASSYTRTGAGETQYF

j_call: TRBJ2-7
clone_size: .
d_call: .
v_call: TRBV15
cdr3_nt: TGTGCCACCAGCAGAGATAGTGGCAGTACCTACGAGCAGTACTTC
cdr3_aa: CATSRDSGSTYEQYF

j_call: TRBJ2-7
clone_size: .
d_call: .
v_call: TRBV7-9
cdr3_nt: TGTGCCAGCAGCTTAGCTTACGGCAGGTCCTACGAGCAGTACTTC
cdr3_aa: CASSLAYGRSYEQYF

j_call: TRBJ2-7
clone_size: few
d_call: TRBD1
v_call: TRBV5-1
cdr3_nt: TGCGCCAGCAGCTTGTTAAACAGGGGGTACGAGCAGTACTTC
cdr3_aa: CASSLLNRGYEQYF

j_call: TRBJ2-5
clone_size: .
d_call: .
v_call: TRBV5-1
cdr3_nt: TGCGCCAGCAGCTTGGAAGGTTCCATGGGCGAGACCCAGTACTTC
cdr3_aa: CASSLEGSMGETQYF

j_call: TRBJ2-5
clone_size: .
d_call: .
v_call: TRBV6-1
cdr3_nt: TGTGCCAGCAGTGAAGCCGTGTTAAGGGGCCCCCAAGAGACCCAGTACTTC
cdr3_aa: CASSEAVLRGPQETQYF

j_call: TRBJ1-1
clone_size: once
d_call: .
v_call: TRBV7-2
cdr3_nt: TGTGCCAGCAGCCCCATGGGGGGGAACACTGAAGCTTTCTTT
cdr3_aa: CASSPMGGNTEAFF

j_call: TRBJ2-3
clone_size: .
d_call: TRBD2
v_call: TRBV4-2
cdr3_nt: TGTGCCAGCAGCCCGGGACTAGCGGGGGTTGATACGCAGTATTTT
cdr3_aa: CASSPGLAGVDTQYF

j_call: TRBJ1-5
clone_size: .
d_call: .
v_call: TRBV4-1
cdr3_nt: TGCGCCAGCAGCCCCCGTTCGCCGGGTCAGCCCCAGCATTTT
cdr3_aa: CASSPRSPGQPQHF

j_call: TRBJ1-2
clone_size: .
d_call: TRBD1
v_call: TRBV7-2
cdr3_nt: TGTGCCAGCAGCAAGGACAGGGGTAACTATGGCTACACCTTC
cdr3_aa: CASSKDRGNYGYTF

j_call: TRBJ1-3
clone_size: few
d_call: .
v_call: TRBV5-6
cdr3_nt: TGTGCCAGCAGCTTGGTGTCACACAGGTCGGGAAACACCATATATTTT
cdr3_aa: CASSLVSHRSGNTIYF

j_call: TRBJ2-4
clone_size: .
d_call: .
v_call: TRBV28
cdr3_nt: TGTGCCAGCAGTCGGACAGTGGAAAACATTCAGTACTTC
cdr3_aa: CASSRTVENIQYF

j_call: TRBJ1-6
clone_size: once
d_call: TRBD1
v_call: TRBV7-2
cdr3_nt: TGTGCCAGCAGCCAAGGGACAGGGGGAATGAATTCACCCCTCCACTTT
cdr3_aa: CASSQGTGGMNSPLHF

j_call: TRBJ2-7
clone_size: .
d_call: .
v_call: TRBV12-3/TRBV12-4
cdr3_nt: TGTGCCAGCAGTTTACCTGGGGGCTACGAGCAGTACTTC
cdr3_aa: CASSLPGGYEQYF

j_call: TRBJ1-5
clone_size: .
d_call: .
v_call: TRBV5-1
cdr3_nt: TGCGCCAGCAGCTTGGACGGGGGGCCCAATCAGCCCCAGCATTTT
cdr3_aa: CASSLDGGPNQPQHF

j_call: TRBJ2-2
clone_size: .
d_call: .
v_call: TRBV24-1
cdr3_nt: TGTGCCACCAGTGATTTAGGGCCTAACACCGGGGAGCTGTTTTTT
cdr3_aa: CATSDLGPNTGELFF